The 17 T cell receptor beta chains below all came from one sample that was sequenced in a study of cytomegalovirus exposure and HLA in healthy donors. The PCR contained 60 Vbeta and 13 Jbeta primers. Assay: immunoSEQ multiplex PCR; the TCRdb copy retains only in-frame clones and omits some. The profile shows 120,000 to 150,000 clones, about three quarters of them singletons. The material sequenced was PBMCs. Receptors were obtained from a woman aged 25 to 45 in good health and CMV-seronegative.

The CDR3 sequence: CASSESPGQGGETQYF. CDR3 coding DNA: TGTGCCAGCAGTGAATCACCGGGGCAGGGGGGAGAGACCCAGTACTTC. The chain couples TRBV2 to TRBJ2-5, with a tentative D call TRBD1 (7 bases). The CDR3 covers 16 residues. Germline CDR1 and CDR2: SNHLY and FYNNEI. V was pared by 2 bases and J by 4 bases, with 17 bases between.

The rearrangement uses TRBV5-6 and TRBJ2-7; tentative D call: TRBD2 (7 bases). The CDR3 spans 14 residues. Trimming took 3 bases from V and 6 from J, leaving 16 bases between them. CDR1 and CDR2 from the germline V gene are SGHDT and YYEEEE. CDR3 sequence (DNA): TGTGCCAGCAGCTCCTGGTCGGGGGGCTCCGAGCAGTACGTC. Its translation is CASSSWSGGSEQYV.

The chain employs TRBV7-9 and TRBJ2-1; 12 bases fit TRBD1. The CDR3 spans 15 residues. V shed 4 bases, J shed 7 bases, and the junction held 5 bases outside the gene matches. CDR1 is SEHNR and CDR2 is FQNEAQ in the germline V gene (reference sequence). The CDR3 sequence is CASSSGTGGWNEQFF. The CDR3, as DNA: TGTGCCAGCAGCTCAGGGACAGGGGGCTGGAATGAGCAGTTCTTC. Complete variable domain (other parts from reference TRBV7-9 and TRBJ2-1): DTGVSQNPRHKITKRGQNVTFRCDPISEHNRLYWYRQTLGQGPEFLTYFQNEAQLEKSRLLSDRFSAERPKGSFSTLEIQRTEQGDSAMYLCASSSGTGGWNEQFFGPGTRLTVL.

The chain is built from TRBV5-4 and TRBJ1-3; D is unresolved. This CDR3 region has 13 residues. Germline loops: CDR1 SGHNT, CDR2 YYREEE (reference sequence). Trimming cost V 5 bases and J 4 bases, with 10 bases left between them. This CDR3 is CASSGEKGNTIYF. In nucleotides, the CDR3 is TGTGCCAGCAGTGGGGAGAAAGGAAACACCATATATTTT.

The V and J genes are TRBV19 and TRBJ2-5; D perhaps matches TRBD1 (5 bases). The CDR3 consists of 14 residues. Germline CDR1 is LNHDA and CDR2 is SQIVND (reference sequence). Trimming took 3 bases from V and 2 from J, leaving 10 bases between them. For the CDR3, the DNA is TGTGCCAGTAGTATGATGGGGCTTCAAGAGACCCAGTACTTC. It is translated as CASSMMGLQETQYF.

CDR3 residues: CASSLAPSWYNEQFF. Written as DNA, the CDR3 is TGTGCCAGCAGTTTGGCACCCTCATGGTACAATGAGCAGTTCTTC. The rearrangement joins TRBV28 to TRBJ2-1; unclear D gene. CDR1 and CDR2 from the germline V gene are MDHEN and SYDVKM. The CDR3 runs 15 residues. V was clipped by 3 bases and J by 4 bases, with 13 bases between them.

The chain uses TRBV7-9 and TRBJ1-1; 7 bases are a match to TRBD1. The V segment lost 6 bases and the J segment 1 base; nucleotides outside the gene matches: 2. There are 13 residues in the CDR3. CDR1 and CDR2 from the germline V gene are SEHNR and FQNEAQ (reference sequence). The CDR3 sequence is CASRGGQNTEAFF. The CDR3 DNA reads TGTGCCAGCAGAGGGGGCCAGAACACTGAAGCTTTCTTT. The full variable domain, with the rest looked up from reference TRBV7-9 and TRBJ1-1, is DTGVSQNPRHKITKRGQNVTFRCDPISEHNRLYWYRQTLGQGPEFLTYFQNEAQLEKSRLLSDRFSAERPKGSFSTLEIQRTEQGDSAMYLCASRGGQNTEAFFGQGTRLTVV.

The chain uses TRBV29-1 and TRBJ1-3; TRBD1 matches at 8 bases. V was clipped by 7 bases and J by 6 bases; unmatched bases: 5. The length of the CDR3 is 12 residues. Germline values: CDR1 SQVTM, CDR2 ANQGSEA. CDR3 amino acids: CSAYRGSNTIYF. CDR3 coding DNA: TGCAGCGCCTACAGGGGGTCAAACACCATATATTTT.

In DNA form, the CDR3 reads TGTGCCAGCAGCTTAGAGGGGGCAAGAGCGGCCAAAAACATTCAGTACTTC. This sequence encodes CASSLEGARAAKNIQYF. The gene calls are TRBV7-8 and TRBJ2-4; 7 nucleotides line up with TRBD1. The CDR3 is 17 amino acids. Trimming cost V 1 base and J 1 base; bases outside gene matches: 7. Germline CDR1 and CDR2: SGHVS and FQNEAQ. The whole variable domain, filled in from reference TRBV7-8 and TRBJ2-4, reads GAGVSQSPRYKVAKRGQDVALRCDPISGHVSLFWYQQALGQGPEFLTYFQNEAQLDKSGLPSDRFFAERPEGSVSTLKIQRTQQEDSAVYLCASSLEGARAAKNIQYFGAGTRLSVL.

This clone was seen only once. V is TRBV7-2 and J is TRBJ2-2; 8 nucleotides agree with TRBD2. The CDR3 spans 16 residues. Germline V gene data show CDR1 as SGHTA and CDR2 as FQGNSA. Losses at the gene ends were 1 base for V and 6 bases for J; bases not matched to a gene: 7. The CDR3 DNA follows: TGTGCCAGCAGCTTAGGGGTAATAGCGGGATCCGGGGAGCTGTTTTTT. Translating it yields CASSLGVIAGSGELFF.

CDR3 in DNA: TGTGCCAGCAACGGACAGGTCAATCAGCCCCAGCATTTT. Protein sequence: CASNGQVNQPQHF. The chain carries TRBV6-6 and TRBJ1-5; 7 nucleotides match TRBD1. V was clipped by 7 bases and J by 3 bases; unmatched bases: 3. Per the germline V gene, CDR1 is MNHNY and CDR2 is SVGAGI (reference sequence). The CDR3 length is 13 residues.

V and J are TRBV7-9 and TRBJ1-5; possible D gene TRBD1, 6 bases. CDR1 SEHNR and CDR2 FQNEAQ come from the germline V gene (reference sequence). Trimming pared 6 bases from V and 1 base from J, leaving 10 bases between. This CDR3 is 14 amino acids long. The CDR3 region is CASSSDRSNQPQHF. For the CDR3, the DNA is TGTGCCAGCAGTTCGGACAGAAGCAATCAGCCCCAGCATTTT.

CDR3 nucleotide sequence: TGCAGCGTTGCCCGGGGAAATGATTACGAGCAGTACTTC. This encodes CSVARGNDYEQYF. V and J are TRBV29-1 and TRBJ2-7; perhaps TRBD2 as D (5 bases). Germline loops: CDR1 SQVTM, CDR2 ANQGSEA. The CDR3 sequence is 13 residues long. Deletions cut 4 bases from V and 4 bases from J, with 14 bases between.

The chain employs TRBV7-2 and TRBJ1-2; no clear D gene. CDR1 is SGHTA and CDR2 is FQGNSA in the germline V gene. V lost 3 bases, J lost 7 bases, and 18 bases lay in between. This CDR3 contains 15 residues. The DNA for the CDR3 is TGTGCCAGCAGCTTGGAGACCAGTTCCCGGGGTGGCTACACCTTC. It translates to CASSLETSSRGGYTF.

J is TRBJ2-1 and V is TRBV5-1, with 7 bases that match TRBD2. V was pared by 1 base and J by 7 bases, with 5 bases of the junction left unmatched. CDR1 is SGHRS and CDR2 is YFSETQ in the germline V gene. The CDR3 runs 14 residues. This CDR3 reads CASSLSLAANEQFF. The CDR3 DNA is TGCGCCAGCAGCTTGAGTCTAGCGGCTAATGAGCAGTTCTTC.

This clone was counted a single time. Sequence at one end of the junction differs from germline and may be a read error. V usage is TRBV7-7 and J usage is TRBJ2-3; TRBD2 aligns across 8 bases. Per germline, CDR1 SSHAT and CDR2 FNYEAQ (reference sequence). This CDR3 is 16 amino acids long. The CDR3 DNA sequence: TGTGCTAGCAGCTTAGGTCCGGGGGGGCTTACAGATACGCAGTATTTT. Protein: CASSLGPGGLTDTQYF.

There are a few counts of this clone. This chain links TRBV27 with TRBJ2-1, with 11 bases aligning to TRBD2. V dropped 5 bases and J dropped 7; count of bases not matched to a gene: 10. Germline CDR1 is MNHEY and CDR2 is SMNVEV (reference sequence). The CDR3 has 16 amino acids. The CDR3 coding sequence is TGTGCCAGCAGTCCGTACAGGGGACTAGCGGTAAATGAGCAGTTCTTC. Protein: CASSPYRGLAVNEQFF.